This T cell receptor beta chain was profiled in a study of response to subunit inactivated influenza vaccine. The table lists this clonotype with a few counts. What it binds is not known. TCRdb re-analysed the RT-PCR reads in MiXCR, keeping a single row per CDR3 protein. The table includes 710,000 or so distinct CDR3 sequences, roughly 14% detected once. Study-level results: Each seasonal influenza vaccination, the authors suggested, recruits few new T cells.

The germline CDR1 and CDR2 sequences are SGHRS and YFSETQ. Germline trimming cut 4 bases from V and 3 bases from J; bases unmatched to any gene: 11. The CDR3 is made up of 17 amino acids. Source: PBMCs from blood, taken 11 to 12 days after vaccination. This chain links TRBV5-1 with TRBJ2-3; TRBD2 matches 10 bases. The TCR sequence derives from a middle-aged man who received an inactivated influenza vaccine. The CDR3 here is CASSEVSGRAGTDTQYF. CDR3 nucleotides: TGCGCCAGCAGCGAAGTAAGCGGGAGGGCCGGAACAGATACGCAGTATTTT. The whole variable domain, filled in from reference TRBV5-1 and TRBJ2-3, reads KAGVTQTPRYLIKTRGQQVTLSCSPISGHRSVSWYQQTPGQGLQFLFEYFSETQRNKGNFPGRFSGRQFSNSRSEMNVSTLELGDSALYLCASSEVSGRAGTDTQYFGPGTRLTVL.